These 23 T cell receptor beta chains were sequenced from one sample in a study of vaccination and CD4 T cells after COVID-19. No antigen has been identified for these receptors. Treatment of the sample: approximately nine-day PBMC culture with coronavirus spike peptide pools or control peptides (ViraFEST assay). The Oncomine TCR Beta short-read assay was applied to DNA of cultured CD4+ T cells. MiXCR was run by TCRdb on the PCR reads, yielding one entry per CDR3 protein. The sample has about 6,400 distinct CDR3 sequences, over 70% seen once. The specimen sequenced was CD4+ T cells from blood, cultured in vitro. These TCRs come from a human donor who had recovered from COVID-19.

The chain carries TRBV6-1 and TRBJ2-7; 9 bases agree with TRBD1. Germline V CDR1 and CDR2: MNHNS, SASEGT. Trimming removed 6 bases from V and 2 bases from J; junction bases left unmatched: 11. CDR3 length: 16 amino acids. The CDR3 loop reads CASREGYGQGPYEQYF. CDR3 bases: TGTGCCAGCAGGGAGGGGTATGGACAGGGGCCCTACGAGCAGTACTTC.

This rearrangement joins TRBV20-1 to TRBJ1-6; D is uncertain. Germline CDR1 reads DFQATT; CDR2 reads SNEGSKA (reference sequence). Trimming pared 3 bases from V and 7 bases from J, leaving 16 bases between. This CDR3 is built from 15 residues. CDR3 bases: TGCAGTGCTAGGGTTGACACGCCGCGGAATTCACCCCTCCACTTT. Translated, it gives CSARVDTPRNSPLHF.

V and J are TRBV2 and TRBJ1-4, with a possible D match to TRBD1 (5 bases). CDR1 is SNHLY and CDR2 is FYNNEI in the germline V gene. This CDR3 spans 14 amino acids. Trimming removed 7 bases at V and 6 bases at J, with 15 bases between. Written as DNA, the CDR3 is TGTGCCAGCAACTGGGGAGGGGCACATGAAAAACTGTTTTTT. This encodes CASNWGGAHEKLFF.

This chain joins TRBV24-1 and TRBJ2-3, with D perhaps TRBD1 (5 bases). In germline, CDR1 is KGHDR, CDR2 SFDVKD. The CDR3 extends over 17 amino acids. Trimming left V 1 base short and J 5 bases short, with 18 bases between. DNA of the CDR3: TGTGCCACCAGTGATTTCTCTTGGGCAAAGGGGCTAGATACGCAGTATTTT. Its translation is CATSDFSWAKGLDTQYF.

The CDR3: CSASRQGARTEAFF. DNA for the CDR3: TGCAGTGCTAGTAGACAGGGGGCGCGTACTGAAGCTTTCTTT. V usage is TRBV20-1 and J usage is TRBJ1-1, with TRBD1 matching 10 bases. The V gene end was trimmed by 3 bases and the J gene end by 5 bases; junction bases not matched to a gene: 6. CDR3 length: 14 amino acids. Germline V gene lookup returns CDR1 DFQATT and CDR2 SNEGSKA (reference sequence).

The J gene is TRBJ1-6, the V gene TRBV4-3; 10 bases match TRBD1. The trim removed 3 bases at V and 6 bases at J, leaving 11 bases unmatched. The germline V gene encodes CDR1 LGHNA and CDR2 YSLEER. This CDR3 contains 18 residues. The CDR3 here is CASSHGQGTGVVNSPLHF. The DNA for the CDR3 is TGCGCCAGCAGCCATGGCCAGGGGACAGGGGTTGTTAATTCACCCCTCCACTTT.

V is TRBV28 and J is TRBJ1-1; 8 bases are shared with TRBD1. Germline-derived CDR1 and CDR2 are MDHEN and SYDVKM. V dropped 4 bases and J dropped 5; count of bases not matched to a gene: 6. The CDR3 runs to 14 residues. Here the CDR3 reads CASSSAGTGTEAFF. The CDR3 DNA reads TGTGCCAGCAGTTCCGCCGGGACAGGTACTGAAGCTTTCTTT.

The gene calls are TRBV20-1 and TRBJ1-5; D not certain. Trimming took off 3 bases at V and 5 bases at J, with 17 bases between the two ends. The CDR3 consists of 15 residues. Germline V gene sequence: CDR1 DFQATT, CDR2 SNEGSKA (reference sequence). DNA for the CDR3: TGCAGTGCTAGGGGTAAGTGGCGTGGTGATCAGCCCCAGCATTTT. It is translated as CSARGKWRGDQPQHF.

The chain carries TRBV2 and TRBJ2-5; 7 bases are shared with TRBD2. In germline, CDR1 is SNHLY, CDR2 FYNNEI. CDR3 length: 15 amino acids. V trimming: 3 bases; J trimming: 1 base; junction bases outside the gene matches: 5. The CDR3 loop reads CASSEGGSAQETQYF. As DNA, the CDR3 is TGTGCCAGCAGTGAGGGGGGGTCCGCCCAAGAGACCCAGTACTTC. Complete variable domain (other parts from reference TRBV2 and TRBJ2-5): EPEVTQTPSHQVTQMGQEVILRCVPISNHLYFYWYRQILGQKVEFLVSFYNNEISEKSEIFDDQFSVERPDGSNFTLKIRSTKLEDSAMYFCASSEGGSAQETQYFGPGTRLLVL.

The V call is TRBV5-1, the J call TRBJ1-1; 7 bases map to TRBD1. Germline assignment: CDR1 SGHRS and CDR2 YFSETQ. Trimming removed 5 bases from V and 0 bases from J; junction bases left unmatched: 13. The CDR3 runs to 17 residues. CDR3: CASRSPTGAPLNTEAFF. The CDR3 DNA follows: TGCGCCAGCAGGTCCCCCACAGGGGCACCATTGAACACTGAAGCTTTCTTT.

This clonotype was detected only once. The V and J genes are TRBV6-5 and TRBJ2-1; 7 bases match TRBD2. The CDR3 loop spans 19 amino acids. With V trimmed by 0 bases and J by 0 bases, 11 bases remained unmatched. The V gene's germline CDR1 is MNHEY and CDR2 SVGAGI. In nucleotides, the CDR3 is TGTGCCAGCAGTTACTCCAACCCTAGCGGACGGAGCTCCTACAATGAGCAGTTCTTC. This sequence encodes CASSYSNPSGRSSYNEQFF.

This clonotype was detected only a few times. V is TRBV7-8 and J is TRBJ2-7; D is unclear. Germline V gene sequence: CDR1 SGHVS, CDR2 FQNEAQ. The CDR3 length is 15 residues. The germline V and J ends were trimmed by 4 bases and 5 bases, with 18 bases remaining between them. The CDR3 coding sequence is TGTGCCAGCAGCTCCCCGAGGAGTAGTCTCCACGAGCAGTACTTC. Translation gives CASSSPRSSLHEQYF.

The CDR3 nucleotides read TGTGCCAGTACCCCGATGGCGCAGGGGCAACAGCCCCAGCATTTT. Encoded protein: CASTPMAQGQQPQHF. V and J are TRBV19 and TRBJ1-5; D perhaps matches TRBD1 (6 bases). The germline V gene has CDR1 LNHDA and CDR2 SQIVND (reference sequence). The V end lost 7 bases, the J end lost 7 bases, and 20 bases lay between the germline ends. The CDR3 length is 15 residues.

This clonotype has more than one count but fewer than ten. This rearrangement joins TRBV28 to TRBJ1-6, with D possibly TRBD1 on 5 matching bases. The germline V gene has CDR1 MDHEN and CDR2 SYDVKM. The CDR3 runs to 14 residues. The V end was cut by 3 bases, the J end by 7 bases, with 10 bases between. The DNA of the CDR3 is TGTGCCAGCAGTTTGGGCAGGGCGAATTCACCCCTCCACTTT. This codes for CASSLGRANSPLHF.

The chain combines TRBV12-3 or TRBV12-4 with TRBJ1-3, with D tentatively TRBD1 (5 bases). Deletions cut 4 bases from V and 8 bases from J, with 9 bases between. This CDR3 is built from 12 residues. CDR3 in DNA: TGTGCCAGCAGTTCTCAGGGTTACACCATATATTTT. The encoded protein is CASSSQGYTIYF.

This chain uses TRBV7-2 with TRBJ1-2, with D tentatively TRBD1 (5 bases). Germline loops: CDR1 SGHTA, CDR2 FQGNSA. The length of the CDR3 is 12 residues. Trimming removed 4 bases at V and 6 bases at J, with 9 bases between. CDR3 amino acids: CASSWQQDGYTF. The CDR3 coding sequence is TGTGCCAGCAGCTGGCAACAGGATGGCTACACCTTC.

This rearrangement joins TRBV20-1 to TRBJ2-3; no firm D call. The CDR3 extends over 13 amino acids. The V and J ends lost 6 bases and 6 bases respectively, with 16 bases between them. Germline CDR1 and CDR2: DFQATT and SNEGSKA (reference sequence). In nucleotides, the CDR3 is TGCAGTGCCCGGCCCGCGGTCGGGGATACGCAGTATTTT. This codes for CSARPAVGDTQYF.

The genes are TRBV20-1 and TRBJ1-3; possible D gene TRBD1, 5 bases. The CDR3 runs 17 residues. The germline V gene has CDR1 DFQATT and CDR2 SNEGSKA (reference sequence). The V end lost 0 bases, the J end lost 4 bases, and 19 bases lay between the germline ends. The CDR3 nucleotides read TGCAGTGCTAGAGATCACCGGGGCTTCCCGTCAGGAAACACCATATATTTT. It is translated as CSARDHRGFPSGNTIYF.

The rearrangement uses TRBV11-2 and TRBJ2-7, with 9 bases fitting TRBD1. The CDR3 is 17 amino acids. In germline, CDR1 is SGHAT, CDR2 FQNNGV. V trimming: 4 bases; J trimming: 2 bases; junction bases outside the gene matches: 12. CDR3 residues: CASSWRGGQGPAYEQYF. The CDR3, as DNA: TGTGCCAGCAGCTGGCGGGGAGGACAGGGGCCAGCCTACGAGCAGTACTTC.

This chain uses TRBV2 with TRBJ1-6; the match to TRBD1 covers 7 bases. V lost 5 bases and J lost 6; bases outside the gene matches: 10. Germline loops: CDR1 SNHLY, CDR2 FYNNEI. CDR3 size: 16 residues. The CDR3: CASSSMTGRGNSPLHF. The CDR3 coding sequence is TGTGCCAGCAGTAGCATGACAGGGAGGGGTAATTCACCCCTCCACTTT.

This chain connects TRBV2 to TRBJ2-7; D remains unclear. Between the trimmed V and J ends, which lost 3 bases and 4 bases, there was a span of 4 bases. The CDR3 runs 11 residues. Germline-derived CDR1 and CDR2 are SNHLY and FYNNEI. CDR3 sequence: CASSDWYEQYF. The DNA of the CDR3 is TGTGCCAGCAGTGACTGGTACGAGCAGTACTTC.

The chain couples TRBV7-2 to TRBJ2-2; the D gene is possibly TRBD1 (5 bases). V was clipped by 6 bases and J by 0 bases, with 23 bases between them. Per germline, CDR1 SGHTA and CDR2 FQGNSA. The CDR3 contains 19 residues. The CDR3 region has the DNA TGTGCCAGCAGGCCGGGCAGGGCCCAGTCCCTTCCGAACACCGGGGAGCTGTTTTTT. Protein: CASRPGRAQSLPNTGELFF.

This clonotype appeared once. A much larger clone differs from this one at a single base, so this may be a read error. This chain uses TRBV7-8 with TRBJ1-5; D gene unclear. This CDR3 is 14 amino acids long. The germline V gene encodes CDR1 SGHVS and CDR2 FQNEAQ. CDR3 protein: CVSSLREGNQPQHF. Here the CDR3 DNA reads TGTGTCAGCAGCTTGAGGGAGGGCAATCAGCCCCAGCATTTT.